This entry concerns a single T cell receptor beta chain. The antigen is not known. The data are from a study of cytomegalovirus exposure and HLA in healthy donors. Study conclusions and caveats: Common viral pathogens seemed, in a later analysis, to connect with several of the most significant clusters.

It was with 60 Vbeta and 13 Jbeta primers that the PCR ran. Method: immunoSEQ multiplex PCR; TCRdb's copy keeps in-frame clones and lacks some. The profile shows roughly 220,000 clones, 80% to 90% of them singletons. The sequenced material came from PBMCs. The sequence was collected from a man aged 30 to 39 in good health and CMV-seronegative.

CDR3 DNA: TGTGCCACCAGCGGTGGGGGGGTAGCGGGGGGGTTAGCCAAAAACATTCAGTACTTC. Protein: CATSGGGVAGGLAKNIQYF. This chain joins TRBV15 and TRBJ2-4; 11 bases align to TRBD2. Trimming took 5 bases from V and 0 from J; bases not matched to a gene: 12. Germline CDR1 reads LNHNV; CDR2 reads YYDKDF (reference sequence). The CDR3 consists of 19 residues.